This T cell receptor beta chain was captured in a study of cytomegalovirus exposure and HLA in healthy donors. Findings and caveats of the study: Beyond CMV serostatus, there was no information to go on about immune exposure.

60 Vbeta and 13 Jbeta primers were used in PCR. The repertoire was sequenced with immunoSEQ multiplex PCR; TCRdb's copy has only in-frame clones and lacks some. The sample lists 160,000 or so clones, more than 65% occurring once. Comment on this clone: Its specificity is unknown.

The receptor was derived from a man aged 18 to 30 in good health and CMV-seropositive. The sample was PBMCs.

CDR3 bases: TGTGCCAGCAGCTCTACTGATCAGGAGGGAAGGGAAAGCACAGATACGCAGTATTTT. Translation: CASSSTDQEGRESTDTQYF. The J gene is TRBJ2-3, the V gene TRBV9, with D possibly matching TRBD2 (6 bases). CDR1 and CDR2 from the germline V gene are SGDLS and YYNGEE. The CDR3 runs 19 residues. The V end was cut by 4 bases, the J end by 0 bases, with 24 bases between.